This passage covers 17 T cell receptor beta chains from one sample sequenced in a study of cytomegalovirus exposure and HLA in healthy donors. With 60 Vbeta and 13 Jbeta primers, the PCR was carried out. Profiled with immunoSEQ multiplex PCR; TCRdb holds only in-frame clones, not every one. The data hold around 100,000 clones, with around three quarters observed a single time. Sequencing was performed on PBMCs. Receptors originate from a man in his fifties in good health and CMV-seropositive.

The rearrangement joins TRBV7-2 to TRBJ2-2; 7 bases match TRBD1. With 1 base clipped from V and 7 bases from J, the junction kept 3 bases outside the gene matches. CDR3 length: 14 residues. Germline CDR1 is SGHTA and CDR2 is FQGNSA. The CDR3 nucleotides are TGTGCCAGCAGCTTAGGACAGGGAATCGGGGAGCTGTTTTTT. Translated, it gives CASSLGQGIGELFF.

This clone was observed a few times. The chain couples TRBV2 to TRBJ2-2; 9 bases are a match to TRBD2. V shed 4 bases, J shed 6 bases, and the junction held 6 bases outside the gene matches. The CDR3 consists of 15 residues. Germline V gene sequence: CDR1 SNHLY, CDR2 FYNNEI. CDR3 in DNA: TGTGCCAGCAGTGGGGCGGGGGGGCCCGCCGGGGAGCTGTTTTTT. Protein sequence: CASSGAGGPAGELFF.

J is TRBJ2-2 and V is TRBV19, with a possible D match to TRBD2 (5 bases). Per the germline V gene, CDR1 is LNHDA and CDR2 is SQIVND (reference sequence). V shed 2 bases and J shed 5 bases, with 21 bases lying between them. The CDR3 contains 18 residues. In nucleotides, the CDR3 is TGTGCCAGTAGTATAATGGGCAGTATGACTACGGGGACCGGGGAGCTGTTTTTT. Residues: CASSIMGSMTTGTGELFF.

CDR3 in DNA: TGTGCCAGCAGCACCGGGACTACGAGGGAAGATACGCAGTATTTT. Translating it yields CASSTGTTREDTQYF. The chain uses TRBV7-3 and TRBJ2-3, with TRBD2 matching over 7 bases. The germline gives CDR1 SGHTA, CDR2 FQGTGA. V shed 5 bases, J shed 5 bases, and the junction held 10 bases outside the gene matches. The CDR3 runs 15 residues. The full variable domain, completed using reference TRBV7-3 and TRBJ2-3, is GAGVSQTPSNKVTEKGKYVELRCDPISGHTALYWYRQSLGQGPEFLIYFQGTGAADDSGLPNDRFFAVRPEGSVSTLKIQRTERGDSAVYLCASSTGTTREDTQYFGPGTRLTVL.

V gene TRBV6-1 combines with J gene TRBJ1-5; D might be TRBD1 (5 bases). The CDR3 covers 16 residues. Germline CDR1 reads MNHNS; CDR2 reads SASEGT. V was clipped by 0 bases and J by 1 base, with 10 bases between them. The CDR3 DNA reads TGTGCCAGCAGTGAAGCGAAGGGGCAAAGCAATCAGCCCCAGCATTTT. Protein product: CASSEAKGQSNQPQHF.

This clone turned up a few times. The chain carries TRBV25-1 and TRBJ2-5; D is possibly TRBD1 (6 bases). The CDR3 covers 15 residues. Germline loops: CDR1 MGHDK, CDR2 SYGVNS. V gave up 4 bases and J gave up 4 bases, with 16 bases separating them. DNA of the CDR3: TGTGCCAGCAGTGCCCCATACAGGGAAGGAGAGACCCAGTACTTC. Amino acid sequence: CASSAPYREGETQYF.

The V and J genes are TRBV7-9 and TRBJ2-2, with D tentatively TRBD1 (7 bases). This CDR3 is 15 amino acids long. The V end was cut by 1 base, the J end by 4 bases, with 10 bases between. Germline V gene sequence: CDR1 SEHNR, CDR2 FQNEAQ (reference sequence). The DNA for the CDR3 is TGTGCCAGCAGCTTAGACAGGGGAGGCACCGGGGAGCTGTTTTTT. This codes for CASSLDRGGTGELFF.

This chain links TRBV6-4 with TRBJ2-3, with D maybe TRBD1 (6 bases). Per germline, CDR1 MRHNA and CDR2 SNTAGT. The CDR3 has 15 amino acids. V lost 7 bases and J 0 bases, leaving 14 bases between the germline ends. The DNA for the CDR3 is TGTGCCAGCAAGCCGGACAGATTTAGCACAGATACGCAGTATTTT. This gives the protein CASKPDRFSTDTQYF.

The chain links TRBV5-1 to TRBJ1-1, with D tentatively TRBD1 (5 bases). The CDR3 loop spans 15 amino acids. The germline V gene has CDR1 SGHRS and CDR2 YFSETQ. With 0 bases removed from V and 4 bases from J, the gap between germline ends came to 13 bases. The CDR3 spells CASSLENSQGTEAFF. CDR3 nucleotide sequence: TGCGCCAGCAGCTTGGAAAACAGCCAGGGCACTGAAGCTTTCTTT. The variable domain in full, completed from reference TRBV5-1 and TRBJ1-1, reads KAGVTQTPRYLIKTRGQQVTLSCSPISGHRSVSWYQQTPGQGLQFLFEYFSETQRNKGNFPGRFSGRQFSNSRSEMNVSTLELGDSALYLCASSLENSQGTEAFFGQGTRLTVV.

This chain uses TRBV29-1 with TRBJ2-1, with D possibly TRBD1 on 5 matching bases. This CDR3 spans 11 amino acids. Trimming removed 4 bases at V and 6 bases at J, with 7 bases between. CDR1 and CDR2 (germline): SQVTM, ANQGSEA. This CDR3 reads CSVGQGNEQFF. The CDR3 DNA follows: TGCAGCGTTGGGCAGGGCAATGAGCAGTTCTTC.

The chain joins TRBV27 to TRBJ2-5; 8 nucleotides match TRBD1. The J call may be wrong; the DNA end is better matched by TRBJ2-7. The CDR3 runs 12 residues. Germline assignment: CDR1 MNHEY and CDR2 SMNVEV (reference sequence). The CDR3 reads CASQGAAYEQYF. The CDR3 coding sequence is TGTGCCTCCCAGGGGGCCGCCTACGAGCAGTACTTC.

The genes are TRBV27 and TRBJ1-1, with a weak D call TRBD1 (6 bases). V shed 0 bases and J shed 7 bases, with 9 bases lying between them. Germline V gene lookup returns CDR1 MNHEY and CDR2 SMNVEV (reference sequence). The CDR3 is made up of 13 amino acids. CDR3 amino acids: CASSLSDRFEAFF. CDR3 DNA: TGTGCCAGCAGTTTATCTGACAGGTTTGAAGCTTTCTTT.

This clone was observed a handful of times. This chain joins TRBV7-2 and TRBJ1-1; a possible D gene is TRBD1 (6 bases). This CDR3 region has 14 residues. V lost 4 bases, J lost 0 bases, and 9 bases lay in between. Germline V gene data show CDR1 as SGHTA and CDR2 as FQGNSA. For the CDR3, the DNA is TGTGCCAGCAGCTCGGACAGAATGAACACTGAAGCTTTCTTT. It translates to CASSSDRMNTEAFF.

CDR3 residues: CASSLGQGPRGEQYF. CDR3 nucleotides: TGTGCCAGCAGCTTGGGACAGGGCCCTCGGGGCGAGCAGTACTTC. The chain recombines TRBV5-4 with TRBJ2-7, with 7 bases matching TRBD1. Germline CDR1 SGHNT, CDR2 YYREEE (reference sequence). J gave up 6 bases and V 0 bases, and 9 bases lay outside the gene matches. This CDR3 is 15 amino acids long.

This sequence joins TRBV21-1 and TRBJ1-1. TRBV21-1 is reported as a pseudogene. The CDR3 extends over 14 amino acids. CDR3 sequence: CASSKLRQKFEAFF. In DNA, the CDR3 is TGTGCCAGCAGCAAATTGAGGCAGAAGTTTGAAGCTTTCTTT.

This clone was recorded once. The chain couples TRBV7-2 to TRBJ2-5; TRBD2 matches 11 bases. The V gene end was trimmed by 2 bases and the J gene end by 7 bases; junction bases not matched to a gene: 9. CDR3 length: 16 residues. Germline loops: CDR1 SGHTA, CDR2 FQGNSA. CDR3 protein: CASSLRLAGGGGTQYF. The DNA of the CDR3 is TGTGCCAGCAGCTTAAGGCTAGCGGGAGGAGGGGGGACCCAGTACTTC.

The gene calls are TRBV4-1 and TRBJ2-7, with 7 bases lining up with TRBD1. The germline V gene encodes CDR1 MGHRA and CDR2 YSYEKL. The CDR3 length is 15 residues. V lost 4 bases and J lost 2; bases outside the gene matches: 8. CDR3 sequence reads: CASSPRQGSPYEQYF. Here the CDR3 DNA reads TGCGCCAGCAGCCCAAGACAGGGAAGCCCCTACGAGCAGTACTTC.